This T cell receptor beta chain comes out of a study of neurological immune-mediated disorders. There are many counts of this clonotype. The ends were cut back, 4 bases at V and 3 bases at J, with 18 bases in the middle. The length of the CDR3 is 16 residues. Germline V gene sequence: CDR1 SGHVS, CDR2 FNYEAQ. The method for making cDNA was 5'RACE, and it used 10-nucleotide random UMIs. Each CDR3 protein is one row after TCRdb ran MiXCR on the 5' RACE reads. Among around 44,000 distinct CDR3 sequences listed, about 14% were seen once. J is TRBJ1-1 and V is TRBV7-6; D gene ambiguous. The sample was CD4+ T cells from blood. The source of this sequence is a woman in her sixties with HTLV-1-associated myelopathy (HAM/TSP). In DNA, the CDR3 is TGTGCCAGCAGCTCATCTACAATCTGGGCCGACACTGAAGCTTTCTTT. It encodes CASSSSTIWADTEAFF.